A selection of T cell receptor beta chains follows, all from one sample in a study of early T cells in non-severe SARS-CoV-2 infection. TCRdb reprocessed the 5' RACE reads with MiXCR, giving one entry per CDR3 protein. This sample has about 100,000 distinct CDR3 sequences; approximately 13% occur once, and the top ten carry around 2%. The sequencing input was whole blood. The source of these receptors is an adult who was a healthcare worker with PCR-confirmed SARS-CoV-2 infection or an uninfected control (not recorded which). Both conserved end residues are part of each CDR3. The D gene is left open where the match is weak. Size tells how often a clone was seen (once, few, many) or the class of an expanded clone, and some rows leave it out.

v_call: TRBV29-1
clone_size: few
cdr3_length: 12
d_call: -
j_call: TRBJ1-2
cdr3_aa: CSVVAGDYGYTF
cdr3_nt: TGCAGCGTTGTTGCCGGGGACTATGGCTACACCTTC

v_call: TRBV11-2
clone_size: -
cdr3_length: 18
d_call: TRBD2
j_call: TRBJ2-1
cdr3_aa: CASSGGLAGGISYNEQFF
cdr3_nt: TGTGCCAGCAGCGGAGGACTAGCGGGGGGTATTTCCTACAATGAGCAGTTCTTC

v_call: TRBV5-1
clone_size: few
cdr3_length: 12
d_call: -
j_call: TRBJ1-1
cdr3_aa: CASSAGNFGAFF
cdr3_nt: TGCGCCAGCAGCGCAGGGAATTTCGGGGCTTTCTTT

v_call: TRBV7-8
clone_size: few
cdr3_length: 13
d_call: -
j_call: TRBJ1-5
cdr3_aa: CASSLGGGQPQHF
cdr3_nt: TGTGCCAGCAGCTTAGGGGGAGGTCAGCCCCAGCATTTT

v_call: TRBV7-2
clone_size: -
cdr3_length: 13
d_call: -
j_call: TRBJ1-1
cdr3_aa: CASSFRRNTEAFF
cdr3_nt: TGTGCCAGCAGCTTTCGGAGGAACACTGAAGCTTTCTTT

v_call: TRBV11-2
clone_size: -
cdr3_length: 15
d_call: -
j_call: TRBJ2-7
cdr3_aa: CASSLERGSPYEQYF
cdr3_nt: TGTGCCAGCAGCTTGGAAAGGGGCTCTCCCTACGAGCAGTACTTC

v_call: TRBV28
clone_size: -
cdr3_length: 16
d_call: TRBD1
j_call: TRBJ2-5
cdr3_aa: CASTTSWDRGRETQYF
cdr3_nt: TGTGCCAGTACCACTTCCTGGGACAGGGGGCGGGAGACCCAGTACTTC

v_call: TRBV3-1
clone_size: -
cdr3_length: 12
d_call: -
j_call: TRBJ2-2
cdr3_aa: CASSFLAGELFF
cdr3_nt: TGTGCCAGCAGCTTCCTGGCGGGGGAGCTGTTTTTT

v_call: TRBV28
clone_size: -
cdr3_length: 12
d_call: -
j_call: TRBJ2-7
cdr3_aa: CASTLGGYEQYF
cdr3_nt: TGTGCCAGCACTCTTGGGGGCTACGAGCAGTACTTC

v_call: TRBV12-5
clone_size: many
cdr3_length: 20
d_call: TRBD2
j_call: TRBJ2-7
cdr3_aa: CASGLASYLGLAGTTYEQYF
cdr3_nt: TGTGCTAGTGGTTTGGCTTCGTACCTCGGACTAGCGGGGACTACCTACGAGCAGTACTTC

v_call: TRBV7-2
clone_size: -
cdr3_length: 13
d_call: TRBD1
j_call: TRBJ1-1
cdr3_aa: CASSVGTGAEAFF
cdr3_nt: TGTGCCAGCAGCGTCGGGACAGGGGCTGAAGCTTTCTTT

v_call: TRBV7-9
clone_size: many
cdr3_length: 16
d_call: -
j_call: TRBJ1-2
cdr3_aa: CASSLLGPTTPYGYTF
cdr3_nt: TGTGCCAGCAGCTTATTGGGGCCGACCACCCCATATGGCTACACCTTC

v_call: TRBV7-9
clone_size: many
cdr3_length: 13
d_call: -
j_call: TRBJ1-4
cdr3_aa: CASSPRANEKLFF
cdr3_nt: TGTGCCAGCAGCCCGCGGGCTAATGAAAAACTGTTTTTT

v_call: TRBV24-1
clone_size: -
cdr3_length: 18
d_call: TRBD2
j_call: TRBJ2-1
cdr3_aa: CATSDAYYSGGAYNEQFF
cdr3_nt: TGTGCCACCAGTGATGCGTACTATAGCGGGGGGGCGTACAATGAGCAGTTCTTC

v_call: TRBV10-3
clone_size: -
cdr3_length: 11
d_call: -
j_call: TRBJ1-2
cdr3_aa: CAISTPARYTF
cdr3_nt: TGTGCCATCAGCACACCGGCTCGCTACACCTTC

v_call: TRBV6-6
clone_size: many
cdr3_length: 16
d_call: -
j_call: TRBJ2-6
cdr3_aa: CASSSTRGTGANVLTF
cdr3_nt: TGTGCCAGCAGTTCGACGAGGGGGACTGGGGCCAACGTCCTGACTTTC

v_call: TRBV6-6
clone_size: many
cdr3_length: 15
d_call: TRBD1
j_call: TRBJ1-1
cdr3_aa: CASSPPGQGSPEAFF
cdr3_nt: TGTGCCAGCAGTCCGCCGGGACAGGGGAGCCCTGAAGCTTTCTTT

v_call: TRBV20-1
clone_size: -
cdr3_length: 15
d_call: -
j_call: TRBJ2-3
cdr3_aa: CSARGGSSSTDTQYF
cdr3_nt: TGCAGCGCCCGAGGGGGATCCTCTAGCACAGATACGCAGTATTTT

v_call: TRBV20-1
clone_size: -
cdr3_length: 18
d_call: TRBD2
j_call: TRBJ2-3
cdr3_aa: CSARPPAGTREFTDTQYF
cdr3_nt: TGCAGTGCGCGTCCCCCTGCCGGGACTAGGGAGTTCACAGATACGCAGTATTTT

v_call: TRBV6-6
clone_size: many
cdr3_length: 15
d_call: TRBD2
j_call: TRBJ2-1
cdr3_aa: CASSYPGGGHNEQFF
cdr3_nt: TGTGCCAGCAGTTACCCCGGGGGGGGACACAATGAGCAGTTCTTC

v_call: TRBV5-5
clone_size: many
cdr3_length: 15
d_call: TRBD1
j_call: TRBJ2-1
cdr3_aa: CASSLMGQQYNEQFF
cdr3_nt: TGTGCCAGCAGCCTAATGGGACAGCAGTACAATGAGCAGTTCTTC

v_call: TRBV6-5
clone_size: few
cdr3_length: 16
d_call: -
j_call: TRBJ1-1
cdr3_aa: CASSYGRQFLNTEAFF
cdr3_nt: TGTGCCAGCAGTTACGGCCGACAGTTTCTGAACACTGAAGCTTTCTTT